The table lists the clone carrying this T cell receptor beta chain with many counts. The use of a sample-barcoded 5' primer and a J-beta primer mix characterized a second PCR of roughly 7 to 12 cycles. A single record per CDR3 protein comes from TCRdb applying MiXCR to the 5' RACE reads. The table includes roughly 900,000 distinct CDR3 sequences, under 35% detected once. This entry belongs to a study of blood T cells in healthy people across ages. CDR1 SGHTA and CDR2 FQGNSA come from the germline V gene. The CDR3 is made up of 19 amino acids. J gave up 3 bases and V 1 base, and 15 bases lay outside the gene matches.

Sequencing input: blood. J is TRBJ2-3 and V is TRBV7-2; 8 bases are a match to TRBD1. The TCR comes from a woman at least 80 years old in good health. CDR3 loop: CASSLVPVPGQGRTDTQYF. CDR3 DNA sequence: TGTGCCAGCAGCTTAGTCCCCGTTCCCGGACAGGGCCGAACAGATACGCAGTATTTT.